This TCR beta chain was identified during a study of OX40 agonist ivuxolimab in advanced cancers. Study summary: Patients received ivuxolimab, an agonistic anti-OX40 (CD134) antibody.

CDR3 length: 12 amino acids. V shed 5 bases and J shed 2 bases, with 6 bases lying between them. The germline gives CDR1 SGHVS, CDR2 FNYEAQ. Repertoires were generated with immunoSEQ multiplex PCR, while TCRdb's copy carries only in-frame clones and drops some. Counted here are some 98,000 clones, around nine tenths occurring once; the ten biggest clones make up about 0.29%. With respect to this clone: Antigen unknown.

Autoimmune disease history or systemic immunosuppression excluded patients. Findings and caveats of the study: Clonal expansion was among the lowest in partial responders at 0.1-3.0 mg/kg, especially CD8+. A proportion of nonresponders additionally exhibited low normalized T-cell clonal expansion.

Sequencing was performed on CD4+ or CD8+ T cells sorted from blood, taken in a trial of the OX40 agonist ivuxolimab. The V and J genes are TRBV7-6 and TRBJ2-5; D is unresolved. This clonotype originated in an adult with an advanced solid tumor such as melanoma, head and neck, liver or kidney cancer. The CDR3 sequence: CASSTPQETQYF. The CDR3 nucleotides are TGTGCCAGCAGCACCCCTCAAGAGACCCAGTACTTC.